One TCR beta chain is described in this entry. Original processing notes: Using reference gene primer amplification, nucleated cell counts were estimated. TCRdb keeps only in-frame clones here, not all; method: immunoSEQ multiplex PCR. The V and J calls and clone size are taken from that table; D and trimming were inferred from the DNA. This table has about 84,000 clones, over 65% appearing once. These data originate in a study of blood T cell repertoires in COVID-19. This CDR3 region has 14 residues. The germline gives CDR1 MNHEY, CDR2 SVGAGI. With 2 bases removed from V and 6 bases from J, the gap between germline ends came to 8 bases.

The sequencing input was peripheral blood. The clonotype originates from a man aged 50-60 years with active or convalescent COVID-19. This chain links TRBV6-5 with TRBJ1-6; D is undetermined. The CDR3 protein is CASSYGSVNSPLHF. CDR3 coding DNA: TGTGCCAGCAGTTACGGCAGCGTTAATTCACCCCTCCACTTT.